The sample holds many counts of the clone carrying this T cell receptor (beta chain). Its specificity is not known. This sample stems from a study of neurological immune-mediated disorders. Study conclusions and caveats: Among 34 multiple sclerosis patients, phylogenetic grouping put the repertoires of 18 into a single related-CDR3 cluster, a possible signature. HTLV-1-associated myelopathy displayed the greatest TCR clonal expansion, and multiple sclerosis exhibited the smallest, lower than that of healthy controls. No expanded-clone CDR3 amino acid sequence recurred across subjects, suggesting private TCR-beta repertoires.

In germline, CDR1 is LGHDT, CDR2 YNNKEL (reference sequence). CDR3 length equals 14 residues. Trimming shortened V by 3 bases and J by 8 bases, and 16 bases separated the two germline ends. TCRdb recomputed calls from the 5' RACE reads with MiXCR, one row per CDR3 protein. The sample contains around 46,000 distinct CDR3 sequences, around 4.3% of which appear only once. Sequenced: PBMCs. This TCR came from a woman between 55 and 75 years old with multiple sclerosis. The chain employs TRBV3-1 and TRBJ1-2, with D perhaps matching TRBD1 (6 bases). DNA for the CDR3: TGTGCCAGCAGCCATGCACAGGGTTTGGCAGGCTACACCTTC. It translates to CASSHAQGLAGYTF.